Shown below are 6 T cell receptor beta chains from a single sample sequenced in a study of radiation and T cells in renal cell carcinoma (dated by TCRdb to the early 2020s). Library creation used the immunoSEQ multiplex PCR assay. The table comes from immuneACCESS by way of TCRdb, which keeps in-frame sequences with V and J called. Part of the clones is missing from these tables; in studies checked, under half for an unresolved V gene and the rest for unknown reasons. For this sample the table gives around 140,000 clones, of which approximately 82% were detected only once. Together, the top ten hold 20% to 25% of the sample. In light of the paper, this sample's time point label describes: baseline pretreatment blood. Taken with the paper, the label for treatment or condition translates to: 15 Gy SBRT to primary tumor, nephrectomy 4 weeks later. The sequenced sample was blood, obtained from a patient whose treatment included radiotherapy and nephrectomy. These receptors came from a woman between 50 and 59 years old with renal cell carcinoma.

The chain links TRBV19 to TRBJ1-4, with 11 bases fitting TRBD1. Germline V lookup: CDR1 LNHDA, CDR2 SQIVND (reference sequence). V trimming: 5 bases; J trimming: 6 bases; junction bases outside the gene matches: 5. CDR3 length equals 15 residues. The CDR3: CASSLGQGVYEKLFF. The DNA of the CDR3 is TGTGCCAGTAGTCTGGGACAGGGGGTGTATGAAAAACTGTTTTTT. The entire variable domain, with the rest obtained from reference TRBV19 and TRBJ1-4, is as follows: DGGITQSPKYLFRKEGQNVTLSCEQNLNHDAMYWYRQDPGQGLRLIYYSQIVNDFQKGDIAEGYSVSREKKESFPLTVTSAQKNPTAFYLCASSLGQGVYEKLFFGSGTQLSVL.

This clone has just one count. The J gene is TRBJ2-5, the V gene TRBV5-6; no clear D gene. Germline V CDR1 and CDR2: SGHDT, YYEEEE. Deletions cut 4 bases from V and 5 bases from J, with 9 bases between. CDR3 size: 12 residues. The CDR3 DNA follows: TGTGCCAGCAGCCTGGACCGGGAGACCCAGTACTTC. This sequence encodes CASSLDRETQYF.

The J gene is TRBJ2-5, the V gene TRBV19, with D possibly matching TRBD2 (6 bases). V was clipped by 10 bases and J by 7 bases, with 22 bases between them. Germline V lookup: CDR1 LNHDA, CDR2 SQIVND (reference sequence). This CDR3 is built from 14 residues. The CDR3 protein is CATNPGLEMGTQYF. The CDR3 DNA is TGTGCCACCAACCCGGGACTCGAGATGGGGACCCAGTACTTC.

The chain uses TRBV5-4 and TRBJ1-5; possible D gene TRBD1, 6 bases. V was trimmed by 4 bases and J by 2 bases, leaving 7 bases between them. CDR1 is SGHNT and CDR2 is YYREEE in the germline V gene (reference sequence). The CDR3 consists of 13 residues. The CDR3 is CASSGGGNQPQHF. In DNA form, the CDR3 reads TGTGCCAGCAGCGGGGGCGGCAATCAGCCCCAGCATTTT.

This clone was observed a few times. J is TRBJ1-4 and V is TRBV29-1, with no clear D. The CDR3 contains 11 residues. Trimming took off 6 bases at V and 7 bases at J, with 9 bases between the two ends. Germline values: CDR1 SQVTM, CDR2 ANQGSEA. The CDR3 nucleotides read TGCAGCGTGGGGTTGGGTGAAAAACTGTTTTTT. Amino acid sequence: CSVGLGEKLFF.

The chain links TRBV9 to TRBJ1-3, with D hard to call. Trimming cost V 3 bases and J 2 bases, with 9 bases left between them. Germline V gene lookup returns CDR1 SGDLS and CDR2 YYNGEE. The CDR3 extends over 14 amino acids. CDR3 in DNA: TGTGCCAGCAGCGGGAGAATTACTGGAAACACCATATATTTT. This sequence encodes CASSGRITGNTIYF.